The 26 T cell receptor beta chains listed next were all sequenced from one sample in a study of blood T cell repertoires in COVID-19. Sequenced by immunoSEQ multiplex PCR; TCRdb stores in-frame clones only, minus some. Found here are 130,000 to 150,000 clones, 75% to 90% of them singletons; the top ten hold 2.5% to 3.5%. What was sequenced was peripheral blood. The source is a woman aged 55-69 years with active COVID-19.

The CDR3 spells CASSHSGSDYNEQFF. CDR3 in DNA: TGTGCCAGCAGTCATAGCGGGAGTGACTACAATGAGCAGTTCTTC. J is TRBJ2-1 and V is TRBV6-5; 9 nucleotides match TRBD2. The junction had 5 bases not matched to a gene; V was cut back by 5 bases and J by 3 bases. From germline, CDR1 is MNHEY and CDR2 SVGAGI. CDR3 size: 15 residues.

Here the CDR3 DNA reads TGTGCCAGCAGTAGTCACAGGGGAACGGCCCAGTACTTC. Its translation is CASSSHRGTAQYF. The chain recombines TRBV6-6 with TRBJ2-5; 7 positions agree with TRBD1. V shed 5 bases and J 9 bases; nucleotides not matched to a gene: 9. CDR3 size: 13 residues. CDR1 and CDR2 from the germline V gene are MNHNY and SVGAGI (reference sequence).

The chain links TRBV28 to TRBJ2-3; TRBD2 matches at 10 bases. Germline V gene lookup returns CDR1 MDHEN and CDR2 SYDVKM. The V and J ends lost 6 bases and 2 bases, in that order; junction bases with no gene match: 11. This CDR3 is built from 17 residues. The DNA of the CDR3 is TGTGCCAGCAGCCCGGCCCTAGCGGGGGTAGACACAGATACGCAGTATTTT. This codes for CASSPALAGVDTDTQYF.

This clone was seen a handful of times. The CDR3 DNA reads TGTGCCTGGAGGGGACTAGCGGGAGCGACTGGGACCGGGGAGCTGTTTTTT. This encodes CAWRGLAGATGTGELFF. V is TRBV30 and J is TRBJ2-2; the match to TRBD2 covers 14 bases. The CDR3 is made up of 17 amino acids. The V segment lost 3 bases and the J segment 5 bases; nucleotides outside the gene matches: 8. Looked up from germline, CDR1 is GTSNPN and CDR2 is SVGIG (reference sequence).

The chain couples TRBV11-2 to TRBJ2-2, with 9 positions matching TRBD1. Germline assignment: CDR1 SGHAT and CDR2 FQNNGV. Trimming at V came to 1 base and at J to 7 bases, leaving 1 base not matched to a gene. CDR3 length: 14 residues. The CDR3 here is CASSLGTGVGELFF. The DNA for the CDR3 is TGTGCCAGCAGCTTAGGGACAGGGGTCGGGGAGCTGTTTTTT.

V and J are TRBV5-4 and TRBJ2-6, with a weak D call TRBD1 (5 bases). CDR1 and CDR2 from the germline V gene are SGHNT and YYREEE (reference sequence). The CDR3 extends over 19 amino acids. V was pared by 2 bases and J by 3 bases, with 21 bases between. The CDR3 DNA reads TGTGCCAGCAGCTTTAGTAGGGGAACAGGCGGCAGTGGGGCCAACGTCCTGACTTTC. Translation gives CASSFSRGTGGSGANVLTF.

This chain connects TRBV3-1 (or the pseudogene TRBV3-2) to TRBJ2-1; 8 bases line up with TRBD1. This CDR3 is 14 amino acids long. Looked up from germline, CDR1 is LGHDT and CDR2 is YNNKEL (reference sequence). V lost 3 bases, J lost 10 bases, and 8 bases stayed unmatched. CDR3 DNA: TGTGCCAGCAGCCACGGACAGGGATTCAGGGAGCAGTTCTTC. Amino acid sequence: CASSHGQGFREQFF.

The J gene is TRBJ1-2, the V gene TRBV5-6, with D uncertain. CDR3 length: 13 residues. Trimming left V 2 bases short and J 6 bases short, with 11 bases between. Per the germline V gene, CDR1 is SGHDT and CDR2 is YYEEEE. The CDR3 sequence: CASSLSQHDGYTF. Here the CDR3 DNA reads TGTGCCAGCAGCTTATCACAGCACGATGGCTACACCTTC.

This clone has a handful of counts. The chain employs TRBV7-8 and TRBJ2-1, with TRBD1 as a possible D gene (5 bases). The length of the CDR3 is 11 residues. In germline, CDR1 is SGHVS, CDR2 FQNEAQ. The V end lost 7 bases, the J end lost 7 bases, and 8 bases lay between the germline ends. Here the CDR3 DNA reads TGTGCCAGCACCGACAGAAATGAGCAGTTCTTC. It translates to CASTDRNEQFF. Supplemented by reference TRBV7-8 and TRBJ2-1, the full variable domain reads GAGVSQSPRYKVAKRGQDVALRCDPISGHVSLFWYQQALGQGPEFLTYFQNEAQLDKSGLPSDRFFAERPEGSVSTLKIQRTQQEDSAVYLCASTDRNEQFFGPGTRLTVL.

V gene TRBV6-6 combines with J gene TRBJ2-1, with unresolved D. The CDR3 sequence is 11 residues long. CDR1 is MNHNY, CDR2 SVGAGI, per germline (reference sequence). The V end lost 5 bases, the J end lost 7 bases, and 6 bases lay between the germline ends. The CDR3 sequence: CASSQENEQFF. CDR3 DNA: TGTGCCAGCAGTCAAGAGAATGAGCAGTTCTTC.

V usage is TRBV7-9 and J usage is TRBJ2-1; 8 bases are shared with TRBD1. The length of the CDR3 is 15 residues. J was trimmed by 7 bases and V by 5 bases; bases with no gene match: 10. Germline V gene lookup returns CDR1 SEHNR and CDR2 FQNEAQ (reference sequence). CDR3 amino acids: CASSPRGQARNEQFF. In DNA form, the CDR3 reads TGTGCCAGCAGCCCGAGGGGACAGGCGCGGAATGAGCAGTTCTTC.

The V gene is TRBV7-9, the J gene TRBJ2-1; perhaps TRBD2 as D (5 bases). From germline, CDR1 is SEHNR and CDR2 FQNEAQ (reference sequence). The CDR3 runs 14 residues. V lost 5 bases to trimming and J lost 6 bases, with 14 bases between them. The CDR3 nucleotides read TGTGCCAGCAGCACACGGACTGGGCCCAATGAGCAGTTCTTC. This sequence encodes CASSTRTGPNEQFF.

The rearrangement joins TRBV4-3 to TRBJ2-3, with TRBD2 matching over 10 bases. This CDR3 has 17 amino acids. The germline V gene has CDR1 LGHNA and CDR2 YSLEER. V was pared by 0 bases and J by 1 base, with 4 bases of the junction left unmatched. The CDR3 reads CASSQDPLAGGTDTQYF. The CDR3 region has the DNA TGCGCCAGCAGCCAAGACCCCCTAGCGGGAGGCACAGATACGCAGTATTTT.

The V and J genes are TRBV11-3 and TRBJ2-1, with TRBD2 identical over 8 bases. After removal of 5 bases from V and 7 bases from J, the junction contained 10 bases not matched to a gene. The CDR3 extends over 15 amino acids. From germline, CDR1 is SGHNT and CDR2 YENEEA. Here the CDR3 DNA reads TGTGCCAGCAGCCGGGGAAATAGCGGGGCTAATGAGCAGTTCTTC. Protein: CASSRGNSGANEQFF. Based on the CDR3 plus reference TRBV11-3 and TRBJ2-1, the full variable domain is EAGVVQSPRYKIIEKKQPVAFWCNPISGHNTLYWYLQNLGQGPELLIRYENEEAVDDSQLPKDRFSAERLKGVDSTLKIQPAELGDSAVYLCASSRGNSGANEQFFGPGTRLTVL.

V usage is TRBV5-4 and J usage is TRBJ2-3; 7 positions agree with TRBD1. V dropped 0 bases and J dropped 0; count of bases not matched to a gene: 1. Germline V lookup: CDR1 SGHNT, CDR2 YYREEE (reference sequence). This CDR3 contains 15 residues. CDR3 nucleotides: TGTGCCAGCAGCTTGGGACAGGGTAGCACAGATACGCAGTATTTT. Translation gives CASSLGQGSTDTQYF.

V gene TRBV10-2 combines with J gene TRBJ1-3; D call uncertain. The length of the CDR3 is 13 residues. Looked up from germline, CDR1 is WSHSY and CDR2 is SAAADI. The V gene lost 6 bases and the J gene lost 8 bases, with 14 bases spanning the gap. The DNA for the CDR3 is TGCGCCAGCAGGGCAATAATGGCGGACACCATATATTTT. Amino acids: CASRAIMADTIYF.

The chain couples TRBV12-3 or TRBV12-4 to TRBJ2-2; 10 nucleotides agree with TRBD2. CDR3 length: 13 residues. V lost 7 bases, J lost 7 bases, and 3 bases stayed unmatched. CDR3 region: CASIIAGGGELFF. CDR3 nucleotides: TGTGCCAGCATTATAGCGGGAGGCGGGGAGCTGTTTTTT.

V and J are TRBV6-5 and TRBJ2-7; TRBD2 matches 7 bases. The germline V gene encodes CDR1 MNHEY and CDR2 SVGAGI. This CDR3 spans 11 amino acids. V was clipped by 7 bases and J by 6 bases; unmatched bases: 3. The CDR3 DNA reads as TGTGCCAGCACCGGCGGGGGCGAGCAGTACTTC. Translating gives CASTGGGEQYF.

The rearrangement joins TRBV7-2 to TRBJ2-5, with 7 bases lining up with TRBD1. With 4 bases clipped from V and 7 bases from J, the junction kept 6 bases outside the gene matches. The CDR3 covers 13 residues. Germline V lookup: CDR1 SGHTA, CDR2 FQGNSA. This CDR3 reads CASSYRQGGTQYF. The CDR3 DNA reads TGTGCCAGCAGCTACCGACAGGGCGGGACCCAGTACTTC.

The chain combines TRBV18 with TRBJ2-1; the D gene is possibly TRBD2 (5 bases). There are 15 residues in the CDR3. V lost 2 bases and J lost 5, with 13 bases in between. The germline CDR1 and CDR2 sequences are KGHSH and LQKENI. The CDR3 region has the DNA TGTGCCAGCTCACCAGTGCCAGGAGGCCACAATGAGCAGTTCTTC. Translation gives CASSPVPGGHNEQFF.

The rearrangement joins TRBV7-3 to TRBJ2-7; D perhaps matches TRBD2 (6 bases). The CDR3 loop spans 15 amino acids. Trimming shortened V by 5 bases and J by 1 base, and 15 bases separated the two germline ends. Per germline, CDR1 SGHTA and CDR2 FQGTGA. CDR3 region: CASSAGLSSSYEQYF. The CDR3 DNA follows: TGTGCCAGCAGCGCGGGGCTGTCATCTTCCTACGAGCAGTACTTC.

CDR3 nucleotides: TGCGCCAGCAGCTCCGGGGACAGGGGCGGCGAACCCCTCCACTTT. Amino acid sequence: CASSSGDRGGEPLHF. V and J are TRBV5-1 and TRBJ1-6; TRBD1 agrees at 10 bases. V trimming: 3 bases; J trimming: 12 bases; junction bases outside the gene matches: 9. The CDR3 has 15 residues. Per germline, CDR1 SGHRS and CDR2 YFSETQ.

CDR3 DNA: TGTGCCAGCAGCTTAGCCAGGGCCACTGAAGCTTTCTTT. This gives the protein CASSLARATEAFF. The chain is built from TRBV7-9 and TRBJ1-1, with D maybe TRBD1 (5 bases). The CDR3 is 13 residues long. The V and J ends lost 0 bases and 4 bases respectively, with 6 bases between them. CDR1 is SEHNR and CDR2 is FQNEAQ in the germline V gene (reference sequence).

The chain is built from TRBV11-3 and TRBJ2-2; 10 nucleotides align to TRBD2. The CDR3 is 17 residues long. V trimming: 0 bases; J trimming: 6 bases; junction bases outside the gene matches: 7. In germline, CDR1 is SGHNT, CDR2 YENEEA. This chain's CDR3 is CASSLDLGLAGAGELFF. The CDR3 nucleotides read TGTGCCAGCAGCTTAGACCTAGGCCTAGCGGGAGCCGGGGAGCTGTTTTTT.

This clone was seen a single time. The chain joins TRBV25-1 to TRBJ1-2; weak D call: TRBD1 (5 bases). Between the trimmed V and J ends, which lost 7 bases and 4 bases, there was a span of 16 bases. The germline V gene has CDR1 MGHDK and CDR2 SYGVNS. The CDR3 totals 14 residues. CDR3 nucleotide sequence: TGTGCCAGCAATCCTCGCGACAGCTCCTATGGCTACACCTTC. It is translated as CASNPRDSSYGYTF.

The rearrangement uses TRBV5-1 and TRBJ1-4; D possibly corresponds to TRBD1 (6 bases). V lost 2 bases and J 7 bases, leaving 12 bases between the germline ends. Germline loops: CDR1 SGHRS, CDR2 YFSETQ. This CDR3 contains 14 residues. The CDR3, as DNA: TGCGCCAGCAGCTTAACAGGGCTAGGTGAAAAACTGTTTTTT. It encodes CASSLTGLGEKLFF. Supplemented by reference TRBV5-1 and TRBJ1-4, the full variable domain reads KAGVTQTPRYLIKTRGQQVTLSCSPISGHRSVSWYQQTPGQGLQFLFEYFSETQRNKGNFPGRFSGRQFSNSRSEMNVSTLELGDSALYLCASSLTGLGEKLFFGSGTQLSVL.